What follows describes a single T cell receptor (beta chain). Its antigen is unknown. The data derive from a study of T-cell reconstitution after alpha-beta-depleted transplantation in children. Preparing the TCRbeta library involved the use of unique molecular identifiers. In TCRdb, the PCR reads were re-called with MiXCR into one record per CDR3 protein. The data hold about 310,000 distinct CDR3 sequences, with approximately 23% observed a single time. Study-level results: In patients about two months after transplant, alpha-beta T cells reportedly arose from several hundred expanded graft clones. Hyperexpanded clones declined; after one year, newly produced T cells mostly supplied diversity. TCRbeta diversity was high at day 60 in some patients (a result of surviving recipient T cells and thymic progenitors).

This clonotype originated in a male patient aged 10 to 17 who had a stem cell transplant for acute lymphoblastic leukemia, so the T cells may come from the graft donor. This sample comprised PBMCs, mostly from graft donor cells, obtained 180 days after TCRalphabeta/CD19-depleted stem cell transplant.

CDR3 sequence (DNA): TGTGCCAGCAGCCAAGTACAGGGCTACGAGCAGTACTTC. Protein product: CASSQVQGYEQYF. The V and J genes are TRBV14 and TRBJ2-7; D perhaps matches TRBD1 (6 bases). The CDR3 sequence is 13 residues long. From germline, CDR1 is SGHDN and CDR2 FVKESK. Trimming removed 1 base from V and 3 bases from J, with 7 bases in between.